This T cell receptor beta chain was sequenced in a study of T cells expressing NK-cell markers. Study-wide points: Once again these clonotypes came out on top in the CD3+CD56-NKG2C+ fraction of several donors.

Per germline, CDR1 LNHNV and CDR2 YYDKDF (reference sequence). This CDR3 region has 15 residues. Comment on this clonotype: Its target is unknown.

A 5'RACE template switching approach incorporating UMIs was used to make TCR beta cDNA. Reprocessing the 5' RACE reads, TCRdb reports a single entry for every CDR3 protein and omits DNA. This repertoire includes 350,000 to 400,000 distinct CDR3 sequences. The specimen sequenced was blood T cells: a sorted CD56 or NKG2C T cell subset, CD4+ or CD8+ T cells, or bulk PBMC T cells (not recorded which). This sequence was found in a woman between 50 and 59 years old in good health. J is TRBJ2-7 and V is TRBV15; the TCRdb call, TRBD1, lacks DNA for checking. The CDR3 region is CATSRGGRESGEQYF.